Each of the 2 T cell receptor beta chains below was sequenced from the same sample in a study of shared T cell receptors in the human thymus. Sequencing used immunoSEQ multiplex PCR; TCRdb keeps in-frame clones, though not all of them. The repertoire consists of about 660,000 clones, with approximately 88% occurring once and the leading ten covering about 0.01%. Another study also made use of these data, one on human thymus T cells.

The sample consisted of thymocytes. The origin of the receptors is a boy under two years old with a congenital heart defect.

J is TRBJ2-1 and V is TRBV7-9; 7 bases map to TRBD2. The CDR3 extends over 15 amino acids. V dropped 0 bases and J dropped 8; count of bases not matched to a gene: 7. Germline lookup yields CDR1 SEHNR and CDR2 FQNEAQ (reference sequence). The DNA for the CDR3 is TGTGCCAGCAGCTTAGCAGGTACTGGGGGGGATGAGCAGTTCTTC. It translates to CASSLAGTGGDEQFF.

For the CDR3, the DNA is TGTGCCATCAACGGACTAGCGGGAGACGAGCAGTACTTC. Protein product: CAINGLAGDEQYF. The V and J genes are TRBV10-3 and TRBJ2-7, with 13 bases matching TRBD2. The germline V gene encodes CDR1 ENHRY and CDR2 SYGVKD. The CDR3 is 13 residues long. J was trimmed by 5 bases and V by 7 bases; bases with no gene match: 2.